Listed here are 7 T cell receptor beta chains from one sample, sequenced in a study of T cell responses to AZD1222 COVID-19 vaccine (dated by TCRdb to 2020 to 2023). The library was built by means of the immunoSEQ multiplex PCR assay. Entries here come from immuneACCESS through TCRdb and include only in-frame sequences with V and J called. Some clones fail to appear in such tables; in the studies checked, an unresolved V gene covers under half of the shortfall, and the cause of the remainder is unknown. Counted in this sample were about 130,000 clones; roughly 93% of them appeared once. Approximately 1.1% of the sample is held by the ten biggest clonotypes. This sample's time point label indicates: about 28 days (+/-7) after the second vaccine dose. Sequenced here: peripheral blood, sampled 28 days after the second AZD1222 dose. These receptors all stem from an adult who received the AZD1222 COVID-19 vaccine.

DNA of the CDR3: TGTGCCAGCAGTGTTGGGCTAGCGGGAGGGTCACGTTACGATACGCAGTATTTT. It encodes CASSVGLAGGSRYDTQYF. V gene TRBV2 combines with J gene TRBJ2-3; 12 bases line up with TRBD2. The CDR3 covers 18 residues. Germline CDR1 is SNHLY and CDR2 is FYNNEI. The V gene end was trimmed by 4 bases and the J gene end by 6 bases; junction bases not matched to a gene: 14.

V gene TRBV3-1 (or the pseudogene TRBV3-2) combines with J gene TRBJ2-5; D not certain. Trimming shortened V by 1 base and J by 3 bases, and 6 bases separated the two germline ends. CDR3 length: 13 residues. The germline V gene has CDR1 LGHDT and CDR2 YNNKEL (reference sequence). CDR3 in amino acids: CASSQGYEETQYF. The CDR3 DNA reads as TGTGCCAGCAGCCAAGGCTATGAAGAGACCCAGTACTTC.

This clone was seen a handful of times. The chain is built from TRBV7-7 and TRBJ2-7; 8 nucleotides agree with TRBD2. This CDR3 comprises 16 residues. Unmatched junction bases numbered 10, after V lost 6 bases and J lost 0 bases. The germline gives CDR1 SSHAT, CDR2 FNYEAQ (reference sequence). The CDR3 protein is CASRQSLAESSYEQYF. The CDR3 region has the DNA TGTGCCAGCAGGCAATCACTAGCGGAAAGCTCCTACGAGCAGTACTTC.

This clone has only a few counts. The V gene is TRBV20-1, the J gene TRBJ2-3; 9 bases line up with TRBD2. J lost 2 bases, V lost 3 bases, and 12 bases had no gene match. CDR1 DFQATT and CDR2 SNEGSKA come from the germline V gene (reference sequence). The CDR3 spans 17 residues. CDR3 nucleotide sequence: TGCAGTGCTAGTACCCTCGGGCTAGCGGGACCCACAGATACGCAGTATTTT. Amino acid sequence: CSASTLGLAGPTDTQYF.

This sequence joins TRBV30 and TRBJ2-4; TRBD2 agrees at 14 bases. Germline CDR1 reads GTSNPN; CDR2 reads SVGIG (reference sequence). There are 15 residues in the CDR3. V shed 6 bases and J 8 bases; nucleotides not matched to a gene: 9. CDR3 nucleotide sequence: TGTGCCTGCACCGGGACTAGCGGGAGAGGGGACATTCAGTACTTC. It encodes CACTGTSGRGDIQYF.

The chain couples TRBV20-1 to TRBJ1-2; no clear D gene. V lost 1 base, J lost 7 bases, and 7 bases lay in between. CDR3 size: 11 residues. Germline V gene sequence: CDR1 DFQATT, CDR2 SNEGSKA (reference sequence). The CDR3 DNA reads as TGCAGTGCTAGAGCCCAAGGTGGCTACACCTTC. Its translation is CSARAQGGYTF.

The CDR3 sequence: CASSPPKQNTEAFF. CDR3 in DNA: TGTGCCAGCTCACCACCGAAACAGAACACTGAAGCTTTCTTT. V and J are TRBV18 and TRBJ1-1, with D unclear. Between the trimmed V and J ends, which lost 0 bases and 1 base, there was a span of 6 bases. CDR1 is KGHSH and CDR2 is LQKENI in the germline V gene. The CDR3 is 14 amino acids.